This TCR beta chain derives from a study of CD8+ T cells in alopecia areata. Study summary: Tofacitinib lasted 6 to 18 months, then 6 months off drug.

Alopecia areata patients gave lesional scalp punch biopsies and peripheral blood samples. CD4+ and CD8+ T cells were sorted from PBMCs stained for CD3, CD4 and CD8. This clone is a singleton in its sample. Its specificity is unknown. General study results and limits: Besides other cells, scalp samples also yield sequences of resident alphabeta T cells from normal skin.

Reverse transcription of extracted RNA yielded cDNA, which provided the sequencing template. Method: immunoSEQ multiplex PCR; TCRdb's copy keeps in-frame clones and lacks some. The sample includes 100,000 to 150,000 clones, approximately 49% of them seen just once. V was pared by 4 bases and J by 7 bases, with 13 bases between. The germline CDR1 and CDR2 sequences are SQVTM and ANQGSEA. This CDR3 has 12 amino acids. The material was CD8+ T cells sorted from blood, obtained at week 0. The rearrangement uses TRBV29-1 and TRBJ1-2, with D possibly matching TRBD1 (6 bases). The receptor's source is a human donor with alopecia areata. The CDR3 here is CSVGGGTSGYTF. The CDR3 DNA sequence: TGCAGCGTTGGCGGAGGGACATCTGGCTACACCTTC.